This T cell receptor (beta chain) was recovered during a study of OX40 agonist ivuxolimab in advanced cancers. For the study at large: Males comprised about 84% of the group, whose mean age was roughly 60 years (range about 23 to 80). In three patients, partial responses were observed, one with hepatocellular carcinoma and two with cutaneous melanoma.

Notes on the study in general: More expanded clones were seen, on average, in CD8+ T cells than in CD4+.

V lost 2 bases to trimming and J lost 2 bases, with 19 bases between them. The germline V gene has CDR1 LGHNA and CDR2 YSLEER. This CDR3 region has 18 residues. A note on this clone: The antigen is unknown.

Profiled with immunoSEQ multiplex PCR; TCRdb holds only in-frame clones, not every one. Of fewer than 70,000 clones listed, 75% to 90% are singletons. The gene calls are TRBV4-3 and TRBJ1-3, with D possibly matching TRBD1 (6 bases). This TCR came from an adult with an advanced solid tumor such as melanoma, head and neck, liver or kidney cancer. The sample was CD4+ or CD8+ T cells sorted from blood, taken in a trial of the OX40 agonist ivuxolimab. The CDR3 DNA reads as TGCGCCAGCAGCCAATACCGGGACACCCGGATCACTGGAAACACCATATATTTT. As protein: CASSQYRDTRITGNTIYF.